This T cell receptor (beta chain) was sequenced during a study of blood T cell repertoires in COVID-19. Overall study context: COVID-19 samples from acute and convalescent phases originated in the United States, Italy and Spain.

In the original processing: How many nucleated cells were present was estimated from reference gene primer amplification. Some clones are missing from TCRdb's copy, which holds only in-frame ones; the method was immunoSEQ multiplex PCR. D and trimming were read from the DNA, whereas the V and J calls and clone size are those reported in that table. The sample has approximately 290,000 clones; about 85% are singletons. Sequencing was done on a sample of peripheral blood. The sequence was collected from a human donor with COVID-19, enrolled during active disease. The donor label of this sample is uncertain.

As DNA, the CDR3 is TGTGCCAGCAACCGCGGACAGGGAAACTCCGGGGAGCTGTTTTTT. Amino acids: CASNRGQGNSGELFF. The chain recombines TRBV7-9 with TRBJ2-2, with TRBD1 matching over 8 bases. The V gene's germline CDR1 is SEHNR and CDR2 FQNEAQ (reference sequence). The CDR3 is 15 residues long. The trim removed 7 bases at V and 6 bases at J, leaving 10 bases unmatched.